Each of the 22 T cell receptor beta chains below was sequenced from the same sample in a study of T cells in Graves' hyperthyroidism and ophthalmopathy. Amplified TCR beta CDR3 regions derived from RNA transcripts. The HTBI primer set drove a first-round RT-PCR of the TCR CDR3. TCRdb reanalysed the multiplex PCR reads using MiXCR and keeps one entry per CDR3 protein. There are around 350,000 distinct CDR3 sequences in the sample; roughly 15% occur only once, and roughly a fifth lies in the top ten. The material sequenced was blood. These receptors were collected from a woman in her twenties or thirties with Graves' ophthalmopathy.

This clonotype was detected many times. V and J are TRBV28 and TRBJ1-2; D is unclear. CDR3 size: 13 residues. V lost 1 base and J lost 10, with 13 bases in between. Germline V lookup: CDR1 MDHEN, CDR2 SYDVKM. CDR3 nucleotide sequence: TGTGCCAGCAGTTTATCCCGGGCAGGCGCCTACACCTTC. Amino acid sequence: CASSLSRAGAYTF.

This clonotype was picked up many times. The V and J genes are TRBV2 and TRBJ2-7; perhaps TRBD2 as D (5 bases). With 7 bases removed from V and 0 bases from J, the gap between germline ends came to 7 bases. From germline, CDR1 is SNHLY and CDR2 FYNNEI. The CDR3 sequence is 12 residues long. This chain's CDR3 is CASTGISYEQYF. In nucleotides, the CDR3 is TGTGCCAGCACCGGGATCTCCTACGAGCAGTACTTC. The entire variable domain, with the rest obtained from reference TRBV2 and TRBJ2-7, is as follows: EPEVTQTPSHQVTQMGQEVILRCVPISNHLYFYWYRQILGQKVEFLVSFYNNEISEKSEIFDDQFSVERPDGSNFTLKIRSTKLEDSAMYFCASTGISYEQYFGPGTRLTVT.

The V and J genes are TRBV29-1 and TRBJ1-1; D is possibly TRBD1 (6 bases). Germline loops: CDR1 SQVTM, CDR2 ANQGSEA. Trimming removed 0 bases from V and 3 bases from J, with 14 bases in between. The length of the CDR3 is 15 residues. The chain's CDR3 is CSVEDPAGEDTEAFF. The CDR3, as DNA: TGCAGCGTTGAAGATCCCGCAGGGGAGGACACTGAAGCTTTCTTT.

This clonotype was detected ten times or more. The rearrangement uses TRBV3-1 and TRBJ2-7, with D unclear. This CDR3 region has 12 residues. Trimming took 5 bases from V and 5 from J, leaving 10 bases between them. CDR1 and CDR2 from the germline V gene are LGHDT and YNNKEL (reference sequence). The chain's CDR3 is CASSYSVDEQYF. The CDR3, as DNA: TGTGCCAGCAGCTACTCAGTTGACGAGCAGTACTTC.

This chain connects TRBV29-1 to TRBJ1-4, with a possible D match to TRBD1 (5 bases). V gave up 4 bases and J gave up 7 bases, with 16 bases separating them. Germline lookup yields CDR1 SQVTM and CDR2 ANQGSEA. The CDR3 totals 14 residues. The CDR3 coding sequence is TGCAGCGTTGGGGACCGCGCGGGTGGTGAAAAACTGTTTTTT. Translated, it gives CSVGDRAGGEKLFF.

The table lists this clonotype with a few counts. This could be a read error, since a much larger clone is one nucleotide away. The V and J genes are TRBV11-3 and TRBJ1-1, with D possibly matching TRBD1 (5 bases). CDR3 size: 16 residues. Germline CDR1 SGHNT, CDR2 YENEEA. CDR3 DNA: TGTGCCAGCAGCTCCCCCCCCGACAGCATGAACACTGAAGCTCTCTTT. Protein sequence: CASSSPPDSMNTEALF.

This clonotype occurred many times. The CDR3 DNA reads as TGTGCCTGGAGTAGAGGGTCGCCCTACGAGCAGTACTTC. Its protein is CAWSRGSPYEQYF. The rearrangement joins TRBV30 to TRBJ2-7; TRBD2 is a possible D gene (5 bases). V was cut by 2 bases and J by 2 bases, with 10 bases left in between. Germline V CDR1 and CDR2: GTSNPN, SVGIG (reference sequence). This CDR3 comprises 13 residues.

This clonotype was picked up many times. The gene calls are TRBV20-1 and TRBJ2-7, with 7 positions matching TRBD2. V gave up 0 bases and J gave up 6 bases; unmatched junction bases: 2. CDR1 is DFQATT, CDR2 SNEGSKA, per germline (reference sequence). This CDR3 is 12 amino acids long. The CDR3: CSARDSGGEQYF. Written as DNA, the CDR3 is TGCAGTGCTAGAGATTCGGGGGGCGAGCAGTACTTC.

This clonotype was seen at least ten times. The chain recombines TRBV7-2 with TRBJ2-2, with D perhaps matching TRBD1 or TRBD2 (5 bases each). CDR1 is SGHTA, CDR2 FQGNSA, per germline. This CDR3 has 18 amino acids. The V gene lost 2 bases and the J gene lost 1 base, with 17 bases spanning the gap. The chain's CDR3 is CASSLNRGQGGNTGELFF. CDR3 nucleotides: TGTGCCAGCAGCTTAAACCGGGGCCAGGGTGGGAACACCGGGGAGCTGTTTTTT. Using reference TRBV7-2 and TRBJ2-2 for the parts outside the CDR3, the full variable domain is GAGVSQSPSNKVTEKGKDVELRCDPISGHTALYWYRQSLGQGLEFLIYFQGNSAPDKSGLPSDRFSAERTGGSVSTLTIQRTQQEDSAVYLCASSLNRGQGGNTGELFFGEGSRLTVL.

This clonotype was seen ten or more times. V is TRBV2 and J is TRBJ1-5, with 9 bases identical to TRBD1. V was pared by 5 bases and J by 1 base, with 12 bases of the junction left unmatched. CDR1 and CDR2 (germline): SNHLY, FYNNEI. The CDR3 contains 18 residues. The CDR3 region has the DNA TGTGCCAGCAGTCGACAAGAACAGGGGGCGTTAAGCAATCAGCCCCAGCATTTT. Protein product: CASSRQEQGALSNQPQHF.

The genes are TRBV25-1 and TRBJ2-7; TRBD1 is a possible D gene (5 bases). Deletions cut 3 bases from V and 2 bases from J, with 8 bases between. The CDR3 is 13 residues long. Germline assignment: CDR1 MGHDK and CDR2 SYGVNS. The CDR3, as DNA: TGTGCCAGCAGTGATCAGGGCCCCTACGAGCAGTACTTC. Encoded protein: CASSDQGPYEQYF.

CDR3: CASSSALSRLSGVLKEFF. The CDR3 nucleotides read TGTGCCAGCAGTTCTGCCCTTTCCCGCCTCAGCGGGGTCCTAAAAGAGTTCTTC. The rearrangement uses TRBV6-1 and TRBJ2-1, with TRBD2 identical over 7 bases. The CDR3 loop spans 18 amino acids. Germline loops: CDR1 MNHNS, CDR2 SASEGT. With 5 bases clipped from V and 14 bases from J, the junction kept 27 bases outside the gene matches.

This clonotype was recorded at least ten times. The chain combines TRBV7-8 with TRBJ2-3, with D perhaps being TRBD1 or TRBD2 (5 bases each). The germline gives CDR1 SGHVS, CDR2 FQNEAQ. The V end was cut by 2 bases, the J end by 4 bases, with 7 bases between. This CDR3 is built from 13 residues. The CDR3 bases are TGTGCCAGCAGCTTACGGGGCCCAGATACGCAGTATTTT. This gives the protein CASSLRGPDTQYF.

The gene calls are TRBV4-1 and TRBJ2-2, with TRBD2 as a possible D gene (6 bases). Per the germline V gene, CDR1 is MGHRA and CDR2 is YSYEKL. The CDR3 sequence is 16 residues long. Deletions cut 4 bases from V and 0 bases from J, with 12 bases between. This CDR3 reads CASSRVVAANTGELFF. CDR3 nucleotides: TGCGCCAGCAGCCGCGTGGTAGCGGCGAACACCGGGGAGCTGTTTTTT.

The chain is built from TRBV6-1 and TRBJ2-5, with 10 nucleotides matching TRBD1. Losses at the gene ends were 1 base for V and 6 bases for J; bases not matched to a gene: 5. The CDR3 covers 15 residues. Germline loops: CDR1 MNHNS, CDR2 SASEGT. CDR3 loop: CASSEGGQGMKTQYF. In DNA, the CDR3 is TGTGCCAGCAGTGAAGGGGGACAGGGGATGAAGACCCAGTACTTC.

This clonotype was observed many times. V gene TRBV20-1 combines with J gene TRBJ1-2, with TRBD1 identical over 8 bases. CDR1 DFQATT and CDR2 SNEGSKA come from the germline V gene (reference sequence). This CDR3 region has 13 residues. The ends lost 7 bases at V and 8 bases at J; junction bases unmatched: 12. The CDR3 DNA reads as TGCAGTGACAAAAAGACAGGGGTTTACGGCTACACCTTC. Its translation: CSDKKTGVYGYTF.

The chain couples TRBV5-1 to TRBJ2-1; D perhaps matches TRBD2 (5 bases). V was clipped by 6 bases and J by 9 bases, with 13 bases between them. The CDR3 length is 12 residues. Per the germline V gene, CDR1 is SGHRS and CDR2 is YFSETQ. This chain's CDR3 is CASTGLWGEQFF. The CDR3 nucleotides are TGCGCCAGCACAGGACTCTGGGGTGAGCAGTTCTTC.

This clonotype was seen at least ten times. The CDR3 DNA reads as TGTGCCAGCAGTTCTGCAGGGGGCGCATACGATGAGCAGTTCTTC. Translating it yields CASSSAGGAYDEQFF. This sequence joins TRBV7-3 and TRBJ2-1; TRBD1 matches 8 bases. This CDR3 region has 15 residues. Germline V gene sequence: CDR1 SGHTA, CDR2 FQGTGA. Trimming took 6 bases from V and 8 from J; bases not matched to a gene: 12.

This clonotype appeared many times. J is TRBJ2-5 and V is TRBV20-1; D not certain. Germline V lookup: CDR1 DFQATT, CDR2 SNEGSKA (reference sequence). V was cut by 2 bases and J by 4 bases, with 17 bases left in between. The CDR3 runs 15 residues. The CDR3, as DNA: TGCAGTGCTAGAAACCCTAGTTCCTGGCGAGAGACCCAGTACTTC. As protein: CSARNPSSWRETQYF.

V gene TRBV7-8 combines with J gene TRBJ1-3, with 9 bases that match TRBD1. This CDR3 has 16 residues. The ends lost 4 bases at V and 4 bases at J; junction bases unmatched: 8. In germline, CDR1 is SGHVS, CDR2 FQNEAQ. In DNA, the CDR3 is TGTGCCAGCAGCTCCCGGACAGGGGTCGACGGAAACACCATATATTTT. Translating it yields CASSSRTGVDGNTIYF.

This clonotype was found a few times. The gene calls are TRBV12-3 or TRBV12-4 and TRBJ2-7, with D possibly being TRBD1 (6 bases). This CDR3 is 15 amino acids long. Trimming removed 1 base at V and 1 base at J, with 11 bases between. For the CDR3, the DNA is TGTGCCAGCAGTTTAGTGGGCGACAGGTCCTACGAGCAGTACTTC. It yields the protein CASSLVGDRSYEQYF.

On this clonotype: A single base separates this from a much larger clone, so it may be a read error. CDR3 loop: CSARDWGEGTEAFF. CDR3 DNA: TGCAGTGCTAGAGATTGGGGCGAAGGAACTGAAGCTTTCTTT. The V and J genes are TRBV20-1 and TRBJ1-1; perhaps TRBD1 as D (5 bases). Trimming shortened V by 0 bases and J by 5 bases, and 13 bases separated the two germline ends. The CDR3 is made up of 14 amino acids. The V gene's germline CDR1 is DFQATT and CDR2 SNEGSKA (reference sequence).